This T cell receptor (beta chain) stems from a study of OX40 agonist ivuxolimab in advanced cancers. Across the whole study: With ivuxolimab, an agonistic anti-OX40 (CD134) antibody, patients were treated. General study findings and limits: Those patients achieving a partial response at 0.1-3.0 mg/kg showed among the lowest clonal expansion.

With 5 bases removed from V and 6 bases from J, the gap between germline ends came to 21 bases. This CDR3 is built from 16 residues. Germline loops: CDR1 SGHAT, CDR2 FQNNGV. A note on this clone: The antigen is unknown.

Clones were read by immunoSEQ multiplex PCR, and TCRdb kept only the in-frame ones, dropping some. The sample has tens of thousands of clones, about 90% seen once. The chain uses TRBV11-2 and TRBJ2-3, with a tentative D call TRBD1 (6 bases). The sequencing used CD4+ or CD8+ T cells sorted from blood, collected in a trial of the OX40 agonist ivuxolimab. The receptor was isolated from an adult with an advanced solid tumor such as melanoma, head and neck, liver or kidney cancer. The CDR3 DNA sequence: TGTGCCAGCAGCCTTAGTCCCGGGCCAGGGGCGGATACGCAGTATTTT. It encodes CASSLSPGPGADTQYF.